These T cell receptor beta chains were read from a single sample in a study of healthy donors' naive CD4 and CD8 T cells. TCRdb processed the reads anew with MiXCR; each CDR3 protein has one entry. The profile covers around 200,000 distinct CDR3 sequences, with under 85% appearing a single time and roughly 2.3% taken by the ten largest. Specimen: naive CD4+ and CD8+ T cells sorted from blood, pooled from several donors. The origin of the receptors is a pool of human donors in good health; the sample pools cells from several healthy donors. CDR3s leave out the opening cysteine and the closing phenylalanine or tryptophan. A row's size may be missing; if present it is once, few, many or a size class.

V gene: TRBV29-1
clone size: -
J gene: TRBJ2-1
CDR3 protein: SAKDRGNNEQF

V gene: TRBV6-5
clone size: -
J gene: TRBJ1-1
CDR3 protein: ASSYSRGINTEAF

V gene: TRBV30
clone size: -
J gene: TRBJ2-2
CDR3 protein: AWSVVVPGELF

V gene: TRBV7-2
clone size: -
J gene: TRBJ2-7
CDR3 protein: ASSLVGALDYEQY

V gene: TRBV29-1
clone size: -
J gene: TRBJ2-2
CDR3 protein: SVVVEPPGGELF

V gene: TRBV6-5
clone size: -
J gene: TRBJ2-1
CDR3 protein: ASGATSGGYNEQF

V gene: TRBV6-2/TRBV6-3
clone size: few
J gene: TRBJ1-2
CDR3 protein: ATGDRGGHGYT

V gene: TRBV13
clone size: -
J gene: TRBJ2-1
CDR3 protein: ASSELGAGDLYNEQF

V gene: TRBV19
clone size: few
J gene: TRBJ1-5
CDR3 protein: ASSTDFSNQPQH

V gene: TRBV20-1
clone size: few
J gene: TRBJ1-1
CDR3 protein: SASDRGVTEAF

V gene: TRBV12-3/TRBV12-4
clone size: -
J gene: TRBJ1-1
CDR3 protein: ASNTASGDNTEAF

V gene: TRBV19
clone size: -
J gene: TRBJ2-5
CDR3 protein: ASSIGRTSGRRLRQETQY

V gene: TRBV5-6
clone size: -
J gene: TRBJ1-1
CDR3 protein: ASSLLTDEAF

V gene: TRBV20-1
clone size: -
J gene: TRBJ2-7
CDR3 protein: SAPGTAYEQY

V gene: TRBV15
clone size: once
J gene: TRBJ2-2
CDR3 protein: ATSRDRGSLKTGELF

V gene: TRBV27
clone size: -
J gene: TRBJ1-2
CDR3 protein: ASSQVRVGGPYGYT

V gene: TRBV18
clone size: -
J gene: TRBJ1-2
CDR3 protein: ASSPYRETNYGYT

V gene: TRBV29-1
clone size: once
J gene: TRBJ2-1
CDR3 protein: SVEDLGTGEGNEQF

V gene: TRBV27
clone size: -
J gene: TRBJ2-7
CDR3 protein: ASSFGNPSEQY

V gene: TRBV4-1
clone size: -
J gene: TRBJ2-7
CDR3 protein: ASSQGGNIGEQY

V gene: TRBV29-1
clone size: -
J gene: TRBJ2-5
CDR3 protein: SVDLAQETQY

V gene: TRBV29-1
clone size: -
J gene: TRBJ2-5
CDR3 protein: SVEEGRRETQY

V gene: TRBV6-5
clone size: -
J gene: TRBJ2-1
CDR3 protein: ASSYLAGGPLEQF

V gene: TRBV18
clone size: -
J gene: TRBJ2-5
CDR3 protein: ASSPPGLAETQY

V gene: TRBV5-6
clone size: -
J gene: -
CDR3 protein: ASSATSGSYEQY

V gene: TRBV14
clone size: -
J gene: TRBJ2-1
CDR3 protein: ASSQDLVAGGFSYNEQF

V gene: TRBV27
clone size: -
J gene: TRBJ1-1
CDR3 protein: ASSLFGNRGMNTEAF

V gene: TRBV5-4
clone size: -
J gene: TRBJ1-5
CDR3 protein: ASSPGQGSTQPQH

V gene: TRBV12-3/TRBV12-4
clone size: -
J gene: TRBJ1-1
CDR3 protein: ASSLRTAGEAF

V gene: TRBV7-8
clone size: -
J gene: TRBJ2-3
CDR3 protein: ASSLVPGSTDTQY

V gene: TRBV4-3
clone size: -
J gene: TRBJ2-1
CDR3 protein: ASSQDTGSYNEQF

V gene: TRBV6-5
clone size: once
J gene: TRBJ1-1
CDR3 protein: ASSYSQMGQGDKAF

V gene: TRBV29-1
clone size: -
J gene: TRBJ2-5
CDR3 protein: SVEVRWRGPETQY

V gene: TRBV29-1
clone size: -
J gene: TRBJ2-5
CDR3 protein: SVGPRVETQY

V gene: TRBV11-2
clone size: -
J gene: TRBJ2-1
CDR3 protein: ASSYDRLYEQF

V gene: TRBV18
clone size: -
J gene: TRBJ1-5
CDR3 protein: ASSQQNQPQH

V gene: TRBV13
clone size: -
J gene: TRBJ2-1
CDR3 protein: ASSSSSGSENEQF

V gene: TRBV10-3
clone size: -
J gene: TRBJ2-1
CDR3 protein: ATTLSSYNEQF

V gene: TRBV6-5
clone size: few
J gene: TRBJ1-1
CDR3 protein: ASSAQGREAF

V gene: TRBV6-5
clone size: -
J gene: TRBJ1-1
CDR3 protein: ASSPEDLYTEAF